These 21 T cell receptor beta chains were all obtained from the same sample, sequenced in a study of T cell repertoires in cytomegalovirus infection. TCRdb analysed the reads with MiXCR anew, one entry per CDR3 protein. The profile shows about 140,000 distinct CDR3 sequences, approximately 5.9% of them singletons. Sequenced: PBMCs. The receptor source for this set is a human donor in good health (CMV status not recorded). Some clones in this sample may be carry-over from other donors' samples.

V is TRBV4-3 and J is TRBJ1-1, with D possibly matching TRBD1 (5 bases). V was clipped by 1 base and J by 1 base, with 10 bases between them. The CDR3 length is 15 residues. The germline V gene has CDR1 LGHNA and CDR2 YSLEER. CDR3 sequence (DNA): TGCGCCAGCAGCCAAGCCCCAGGGAGGAACACTGAAGCTTTCTTT. Translation: CASSQAPGRNTEAFF.

This clonotype was counted ten times or more. The chain recombines TRBV19 with TRBJ2-2; D is possibly TRBD2 (5 bases). Germline V lookup: CDR1 LNHDA, CDR2 SQIVND (reference sequence). The CDR3 sequence is 15 residues long. V gave up 5 bases and J gave up 0 bases, with 10 bases separating them. As DNA, the CDR3 is TGTGCCAGTAGTGTTGGAGGAACGAACACCGGGGAGCTGTTTTTT. Protein: CASSVGGTNTGELFF.

Ten or more counts support this clonotype. V is TRBV7-2 and J is TRBJ2-5; perhaps TRBD1 as D (6 bases). The CDR3 covers 14 residues. Germline assignment: CDR1 SGHTA and CDR2 FQGNSA. V lost 1 base and J 2 bases, leaving 8 bases between the germline ends. The CDR3 sequence: CASSLGRGQETQYF. In DNA form, the CDR3 reads TGTGCCAGCAGCTTAGGAAGGGGGCAAGAGACCCAGTACTTC.

J is TRBJ1-2 and V is TRBV6-2 or TRBV6-3; no clear D. Trimming removed 5 bases at V and 3 bases at J, with 7 bases between. Germline-derived CDR1 and CDR2 are MNHEY and SVGEGT. The CDR3 runs to 12 residues. As DNA, the CDR3 is TGTGCCAGCAGTCCGCCAGACTATGGCTACACCTTC. It codes for CASSPPDYGYTF.

CDR3 nucleotide sequence: TGTGCCAGCAGCCAAGATCGCACGTTCCATGAGCAGTTCTTC. It specifies CASSQDRTFHEQFF. This chain connects TRBV14 to TRBJ2-1; D is unresolved. CDR1 and CDR2 (germline): SGHDN, FVKESK. Trimming left V 0 bases short and J 8 bases short, with 11 bases between. The CDR3 totals 14 residues.

The chain couples TRBV4-2 to TRBJ1-2, with 7 nucleotides matching TRBD1. The V gene end was trimmed by 0 bases and the J gene end by 3 bases; junction bases not matched to a gene: 4. Germline lookup yields CDR1 LGHNA and CDR2 YNFKEQ. CDR3 size: 15 residues. CDR3 protein: CASSQDLGQDYGYTF. The CDR3 DNA reads TGTGCCAGCAGCCAAGATCTCGGACAGGACTATGGCTACACCTTC.

This clonotype was seen only a few times. V usage is TRBV7-9 and J usage is TRBJ1-2; weak D call: TRBD1 (5 bases). Trimming took 2 bases from V and 3 from J, leaving 13 bases between them. The CDR3 loop spans 15 amino acids. The germline V gene encodes CDR1 SEHNR and CDR2 FQNEAQ (reference sequence). CDR3 coding DNA: TGTGCCAGCAGCTTACACCCCGGGGCGGACTATGGCTACACCTTC. This translates into CASSLHPGADYGYTF. The whole variable domain, filled in from reference TRBV7-9 and TRBJ1-2, reads DTGVSQNPRHKITKRGQNVTFRCDPISEHNRLYWYRQTLGQGPEFLTYFQNEAQLEKSRLLSDRFSAERPKGSFSTLEIQRTEQGDSAMYLCASSLHPGADYGYTFGSGTRLTVV.

The chain employs TRBV20-1 and TRBJ2-5; a possible D gene is TRBD2 (5 bases). There are 14 residues in the CDR3. V lost 6 bases, J lost 4 bases, and 18 bases lay in between. Germline CDR1 is DFQATT and CDR2 is SNEGSKA (reference sequence). CDR3 region: CSADPVVALETQYF. CDR3 bases: TGCAGTGCGGACCCGGTTGTAGCGTTAGAGACCCAGTACTTC.

The chain carries TRBV20-1 and TRBJ2-1, with D unresolved. The CDR3 is 14 amino acids. The germline V gene encodes CDR1 DFQATT and CDR2 SNEGSKA (reference sequence). V lost 0 bases and J 7 bases, leaving 13 bases between the germline ends. CDR3 nucleotides: TGCAGTGCTAGAGATTCAGCTGGGGTTAATGAGCAGTTCTTC. As protein: CSARDSAGVNEQFF.

This clonotype was observed many times. V usage is TRBV6-6 and J usage is TRBJ2-1; 9 nucleotides match TRBD2. CDR1 and CDR2 (germline): MNHNY, SVGAGI (reference sequence). CDR3 length: 15 residues. V trimming: 2 bases; J trimming: 15 bases; junction bases outside the gene matches: 14. CDR3 residues: CASSYVSPSGEGRFF. CDR3 coding DNA: TGTGCCAGCAGTTACGTGAGCCCTAGCGGGGAGGGTCGGTTCTTC.

This clonotype was observed at least ten times. The chain combines TRBV29-1 with TRBJ2-2, with TRBD2 matching over 7 bases. The CDR3 totals 14 residues. CDR1 is SQVTM and CDR2 is ANQGSEA in the germline V gene. The J segment lost 3 bases and the V segment lost 4 bases, leaving 5 bases of the junction unmatched. CDR3 in amino acids: CSVVPSGYTGELFF. The CDR3 nucleotides are TGCAGCGTTGTCCCTAGCGGATACACCGGGGAGCTGTTTTTT.

This clonotype was seen many times. This chain connects TRBV6-2 or TRBV6-3 to TRBJ2-2, with 7 bases identical to TRBD2. This CDR3 has 19 amino acids. Trimming at V came to 0 bases and at J to 3 bases, leaving 13 bases not matched to a gene. CDR1 is MNHEY, CDR2 SVGEGT, per germline. Written as DNA, the CDR3 is TGTGCCAGCAGTTACTCTCTGACCGAGGGAGGGATACACACCGGGGAGCTGTTTTTT. Residues: CASSYSLTEGGIHTGELFF.

This clonotype was picked up many times. This chain links TRBV11-2 with TRBJ2-2; 10 nucleotides match TRBD1. Germline V gives CDR1 SGHAT, CDR2 FQNNGV. The CDR3 extends over 16 amino acids. J gave up 1 base and V 5 bases, and 4 bases lay outside the gene matches. The CDR3 sequence: CASSLGQGVNTGELFF. CDR3 sequence (DNA): TGTGCCAGCAGCCTCGGACAGGGGGTGAACACCGGGGAGCTGTTTTTT.

This clonotype was seen at least ten times. The rearrangement joins TRBV6-5 to TRBJ1-4; 8 bases agree with TRBD1. The CDR3 length is 15 residues. Germline CDR1 MNHEY, CDR2 SVGAGI. J was trimmed by 1 base and V by 3 bases; bases with no gene match: 1. The CDR3 nucleotides read TGTGCCAGCAGTTATACAGGGGGAACTAATGAAAAACTGTTTTTT. It yields the protein CASSYTGGTNEKLFF.

The chain carries TRBV2 and TRBJ1-4; a possible D gene is TRBD1 (5 bases). V was trimmed by 7 bases and J by 4 bases, leaving 13 bases between them. Germline CDR1 SNHLY, CDR2 FYNNEI. The CDR3 contains 14 residues. The CDR3 loop reads CASMADSLNEKLFF. Here the CDR3 DNA reads TGTGCCAGCATGGCCGACAGCCTTAATGAAAAACTGTTTTTT.

In its sample, this clonotype was seen a few times. The J gene is TRBJ1-2, the V gene TRBV20-1; a possible D gene is TRBD1 (6 bases). CDR3 length equals 15 residues. Deletions cut 6 bases from V and 4 bases from J, with 21 bases between. From germline, CDR1 is DFQATT and CDR2 SNEGSKA (reference sequence). DNA for the CDR3: TGCAGTGCCCAAAAGGGGGGGATCGAAGGCTATGGCTACACCTTC. This encodes CSAQKGGIEGYGYTF.

This clonotype was seen many times. Here the CDR3 DNA reads TGTGCCAGCAGTTACCCTAGCGCGACGCAGGCCTACAATGAGCAGTTCTTC. Its protein is CASSYPSATQAYNEQFF. The chain employs TRBV6-2 or TRBV6-3 and TRBJ2-1, with a weak D call TRBD2 (6 bases). Germline CDR1 MNHEY, CDR2 SVGEGT. Between the trimmed V and J ends, which lost 2 bases and 2 bases, there was a span of 16 bases. The CDR3 runs 17 residues.

This clonotype was counted ten times or more. This chain links TRBV14 with TRBJ1-3, with no clear D. The ends were cut back, 6 bases at V and 2 bases at J, with 5 bases in the middle. Per germline, CDR1 SGHDN and CDR2 FVKESK. CDR3 length: 12 amino acids. The CDR3 nucleotides are TGTGCCAGCAGACACGCTGGAAACACCATATATTTT. Translating gives CASRHAGNTIYF.

This clonotype was counted many times. The chain is built from TRBV7-3 and TRBJ2-2; D possibly corresponds to TRBD2 (6 bases). The CDR3 contains 16 residues. Germline V lookup: CDR1 SGHTA, CDR2 FQGTGA. Trimming cost V 5 bases and J 0 bases, with 13 bases left between them. The CDR3 loop reads CASSQAGGPNTGELFF. CDR3 bases: TGTGCCAGCAGCCAAGCGGGCGGACCGAACACCGGGGAGCTGTTTTTT.

J is TRBJ2-1 and V is TRBV20-1, with D possibly called TRBD1 or TRBD2 (5 bases each). The CDR3 extends over 12 amino acids. CDR1 is DFQATT, CDR2 SNEGSKA, per germline (reference sequence). Between the trimmed V and J ends, which lost 5 bases and 8 bases, there was a span of 13 bases. In DNA, the CDR3 is TGCAGTGCTTACACGGGGCCGCATGAGCAGTTCTTC. Its protein is CSAYTGPHEQFF.

The V call is TRBV28, the J call TRBJ2-2; maybe TRBD2 (6 bases). From germline, CDR1 is MDHEN and CDR2 SYDVKM. This CDR3 has 16 residues. The V end was cut by 5 bases, the J end by 1 base, with 14 bases between. The DNA for the CDR3 is TGTGCCAGCAGTCCAGGAGGGGTCGAGAACACCGGGGAGCTGTTTTTT. This translates into CASSPGGVENTGELFF. The full variable domain, completed using reference TRBV28 and TRBJ2-2, is DVKVTQSSRYLVKRTGEKVFLECVQDMDHENMFWYRQDPGLGLRLIYFSYDVKMKEKGDIPEGYSVSREKKERFSLILESASTNQTSMYLCASSPGGVENTGELFFGEGSRLTVL.